Below are 6 T cell receptor beta chains sequenced from a single sample in a study of T cell clones after liver transplantation. Libraries were prepared by immunoSEQ multiplex PCR; TCRdb keeps only in-frame clonotypes and omits some of them. Among roughly 72,000 clones, roughly 84% were seen once, and the ten largest hold 2.1%. The source material was CD4+ T cells from blood, sampled 48 months after liver transplant. These receptors originate from a human patient who received a liver transplant. Some T cells may possibly be graft donor cells.

The chain has TRBV2 and TRBJ2-5; TRBD2 matches at 12 bases. The ends lost 7 bases at V and 3 bases at J; junction bases unmatched: 3. From germline, CDR1 is SNHLY and CDR2 FYNNEI. This CDR3 region has 14 residues. In DNA form, the CDR3 reads TGTGCCAGCATGCGGACTAGCGGGGAAGAGACCCAGTACTTC. Amino acids: CASMRTSGEETQYF.

The genes are TRBV18 and TRBJ1-5, with TRBD1 matching 7 bases. Trimming at V came to 4 bases and at J to 2 bases, leaving 5 bases not matched to a gene. Germline-derived CDR1 and CDR2 are KGHSH and LQKENI. This CDR3 contains 15 residues. CDR3 sequence: CASSRTGRGNQPQHF. CDR3 bases: TGTGCCAGCTCACGGACAGGAAGGGGCAATCAGCCCCAGCATTTT.

The J gene is TRBJ2-3, the V gene TRBV7-2; D is unclear. Germline V gene data show CDR1 as SGHTA and CDR2 as FQGNSA. Trimming took off 8 bases at V and 5 bases at J, with 11 bases between the two ends. This CDR3 region has 12 residues. The CDR3 DNA sequence: TGTGCCAGCGTCGCCTACGGAGATACGCAGTATTTT. This gives the protein CASVAYGDTQYF.

V is TRBV29-1 and J is TRBJ1-1; D unclear. The germline V gene has CDR1 SQVTM and CDR2 ANQGSEA. The CDR3 extends over 16 amino acids. V shed 6 bases and J shed 3 bases, with 23 bases lying between them. CDR3 in DNA: TGCAGCGTGTCCCTTATCCTGACCCCTATCTACACTGAAGCTTTCTTT. It yields the protein CSVSLILTPIYTEAFF.

The rearrangement links TRBV4-1 to TRBJ2-7; 7 bases match TRBD2. This CDR3 is 15 amino acids long. CDR1 and CDR2 from the germline V gene are MGHRA and YSYEKL. V lost 0 bases, J lost 2 bases, and 4 bases stayed unmatched. As DNA, the CDR3 is TGCGCCAGCAGCCAAGATGCAGGGAGGGCCTACGAGCAGTACTTC. Translation gives CASSQDAGRAYEQYF.

A single count supports this clone. The chain employs TRBV7-6 and TRBJ2-3; maybe TRBD1 (6 bases). Trimming took off 5 bases at V and 4 bases at J, with 16 bases between the two ends. CDR3 length: 15 amino acids. Germline V gene lookup returns CDR1 SGHVS and CDR2 FNYEAQ. This CDR3 is CASSPTGGNADTQYF. Written as DNA, the CDR3 is TGTGCCAGCAGCCCAACTGGGGGCAACGCAGATACGCAGTATTTT.